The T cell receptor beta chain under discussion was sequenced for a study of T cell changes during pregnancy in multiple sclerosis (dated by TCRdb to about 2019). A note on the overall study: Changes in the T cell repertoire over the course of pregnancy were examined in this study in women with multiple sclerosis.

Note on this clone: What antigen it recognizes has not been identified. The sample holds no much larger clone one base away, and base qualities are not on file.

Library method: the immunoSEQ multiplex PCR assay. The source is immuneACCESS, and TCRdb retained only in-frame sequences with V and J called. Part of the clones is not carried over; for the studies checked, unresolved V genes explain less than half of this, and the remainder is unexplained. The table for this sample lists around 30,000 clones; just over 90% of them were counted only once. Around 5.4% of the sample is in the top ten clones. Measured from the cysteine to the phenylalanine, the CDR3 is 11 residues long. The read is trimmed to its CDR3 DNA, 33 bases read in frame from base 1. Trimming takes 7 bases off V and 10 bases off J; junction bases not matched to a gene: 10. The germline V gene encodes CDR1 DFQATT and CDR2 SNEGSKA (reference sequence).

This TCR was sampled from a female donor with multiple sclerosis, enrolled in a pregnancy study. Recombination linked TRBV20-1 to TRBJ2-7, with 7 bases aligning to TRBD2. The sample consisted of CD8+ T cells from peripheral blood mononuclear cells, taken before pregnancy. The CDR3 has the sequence CSVGGWEGQYF. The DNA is TGCAGTGTTGGAGGGTGGGAGGGCCAGTACTTC.